These T cell receptor beta chains were read from a single sample in a study of T cells in Graves' hyperthyroidism and ophthalmopathy. TCRdb reprocessed the multiplex PCR reads with MiXCR, giving one entry per CDR3 protein. The sample lists around 760,000 distinct CDR3 sequences; roughly 32% were seen once. Sequences were obtained from blood. Receptor source: a woman aged 35 to 49 with Graves' hyperthyroidism. The CDR3 runs from the conserved cysteine through the conserved F or W. The order of the fields is V gene, clone size, D gene, J gene, CDR3 DNA, CDR3 protein. A D gene is named only where the DNA matches it firmly. Not every row has a clone size; where given, it reads once, few, many or a size class.

TRBV19	.	.	TRBJ2-7	TGTGCCAGTACTCATGGGCTCGGGGCCTACGAGCAGTACTTC	CASTHGLGAYEQYF
TRBV20-1	.	TRBD2	TRBJ2-7	TGCAGTGCTAGAGGGGGGACTAGCGGCGAGCAGTACTTC	CSARGGTSGEQYF
TRBV19	few	.	TRBJ1-4	TGTGCCAGCAGACCAGGAGGGGCTGCAGCTAATGAAAAACTGTTTTTT	CASRPGGAAANEKLFF
TRBV20-1	many	TRBD1	TRBJ1-5	TGCAGTGCTCTAGACAGGGGGCGCTTTCAGCCCCAGCATTTT	CSALDRGRFQPQHF
TRBV6-6	few	.	TRBJ1-6	TGTGCCAGCAGTTACTCGTCCGATTCACCCCTCCACTTT	CASSYSSDSPLHF
TRBV7-3	.	.	TRBJ1-1	TGTGCCAGCAGTTTCTCCGGTCGCAGTGTAAACACTGAAGCTTTCTTT	CASSFSGRSVNTEAFF
TRBV11-2	many	.	TRBJ2-6	TGTGCCAGCAGGGTCGGTCGGTTTGGGGCCAACGTCCTGACTTTC	CASRVGRFGANVLTF
TRBV9	.	.	TRBJ1-3	TGTGCCAGCAGCCCCCAGGTGGGGGGCTCTGGAAACACCATATATTTT	CASSPQVGGSGNTIYF
TRBV6-5	.	TRBD1	TRBJ1-2	TGTGCCAGCAGTCCTACCCCTCGGACAGGCCTGGGCTATGGCTACACCTTC	CASSPTPRTGLGYGYTF
TRBV29-1	.	TRBD2	TRBJ2-5	TGCAGCGTTGAAGATCCGCGGGGGGGACAAGAGACCCAGTACTTC	CSVEDPRGGQETQYF
TRBV12-3/TRBV12-4	.	.	TRBJ1-1	TGTGCCAGCAGTTTAGGGGGGGTGAGCACTGAAGCTTTCTTT	CASSLGGVSTEAFF
TRBV19	.	.	TRBJ2-5	TGTGCCAGCCGCCGACGGGCCGAAGAGACCCAGTACTTC	CASRRRAEETQYF
TRBV6-1	few	TRBD1	TRBJ2-2	TGTGCCAGCAGTACGAACAGGGGGCTGGCCGGGGAGCTGTTTTTT	CASSTNRGLAGELFF
TRBV6-6	.	.	TRBJ2-7	TGTGCCAGCAGTTACTCTCAGAGTCCCTACGAGCAGTACTTC	CASSYSQSPYEQYF
TRBV12-3/TRBV12-4	few	.	TRBJ1-5	TGTGCCAGCAGTTTTAGCAGGGCCCCTGATCAGCCCCAGCATTTT	CASSFSRAPDQPQHF
TRBV10-3	once	.	TRBJ2-5	TGTGCCAGCAGATCAGTCGAAGAGACCCAGTACTTC	CASRSVEETQYF
TRBV19	.	TRBD1	TRBJ1-5	TGTGCCAGTAGTACACAGGGGGGGGGCAATCAGCCCCAGCATTTT	CASSTQGGGNQPQHF
TRBV6-6	few	TRBD1	TRBJ2-7	TGTGCCAGCAGACTACTACGGACAGGGAGGCACGAGCAGTACTTC	CASRLLRTGRHEQYF
TRBV12-3/TRBV12-4	.	.	TRBJ1-6	TGTGCCAGCAGTTTATCGGAATGG	CASSLSEW
TRBV5-1	.	TRBD1	TRBJ1-4	TGCGCCAGCAGCTTGGCAGGGGGCGAGTCTAATGAAAAACTGTTTTTT	CASSLAGGESNEKLFF
TRBV29-1	.	.	TRBJ2-7	TGCAGCGTTGAGAGGGTAGGGGACAACTCCTACGAGCAGTACTTC	CSVERVGDNSYEQYF
TRBV4-1	few	.	TRBJ1-5	TGCGCCAGCAGCCACGTTTGGGAATCCAATCAGCCCCAGCATTTT	CASSHVWESNQPQHF
TRBV7-9	many	.	TRBJ1-4	TGTGCCAGCAGCTTACGGCTGACAGGCGGAGATGAAAAACTGTTTTTT	CASSLRLTGGDEKLFF
TRBV7-9	.	.	TRBJ1-3	TGCGCCAGCAGCCCTCGAACCTCTGGAAACACCATATATTTT	CASSPRTSGNTIYF
TRBV15	many	.	TRBJ2-7	TGTGCCACCAGCAGAGATACTCCTAGTATCTACGAGCAGTACTTC	CATSRDTPSIYEQYF
TRBV10-2	.	.	TRBJ2-7	TGCGCCAGCAGTGTGCCAGGCCCTAACGGAATGTTTCAGTACTTC	CASSVPGPNGMFQYF
TRBV24-1	many	TRBD1	TRBJ2-2	TGTGCCACCGGACAGGTTGAGGCCGGGGAGCTGTTTTTT	CATGQVEAGELFF
TRBV19	.	.	TRBJ1-2	TGTGCCAGTATGCCTGACGAGGGTGGCTACACCTTC	CASMPDEGGYTF
TRBV6-5	few	.	TRBJ2-2	TGTGCCAGCAGTTCAGAACCTAGCTTCACCGGGGAGCTGTTTTTT	CASSSEPSFTGELFF
TRBV29-1	many	TRBD2	TRBJ2-2	TGCAGCGTGAGCCTAGCGGGAGTGGACACCGGGGAGCTGTTTTTT	CSVSLAGVDTGELFF
TRBV20-1	many	.	TRBJ1-2	TGCAGTGCTAGAGATGGAGAGTCCGATGGCTACACCTTC	CSARDGESDGYTF
TRBV20-1	many	.	TRBJ2-6	TGCAGTGCTTGGGGACCCGCCGGGGCCAACGTCCTGACTTTC	CSAWGPAGANVLTF
TRBV10-3	many	.	TRBJ2-7	TGTGCCATCAGTTCGGCCAGGACTTACTACGAGCAGTACTTC	CAISSARTYYEQYF
TRBV3-1	.	.	TRBJ1-2	TGTGCCAGCAGCCAGGACGGACCTCAAGGCTACACCTTC	CASSQDGPQGYTF
TRBV7-2	few	.	TRBJ1-1	TGTGCCAGCACCCTACAGGGTTCTACTGAAGCTTTCTTT	CASTLQGSTEAFF
TRBV27	.	.	TRBJ2-5	TGTGCCAGCAGTTTATCGAAGCAGGCAGGGTCGGAAGAGACCCAGTACTTC	CASSLSKQAGSEETQYF
TRBV24-1	many	TRBD1	TRBJ2-6	TGTGCCACCGGCTCGGGCACAGGGGTCACTGGGGCCAACGTCCTGACTTTC	CATGSGTGVTGANVLTF
TRBV19	.	.	TRBJ2-7	TGTGCCAGTAGGGGCACTAGCTCGAGCTCCTACGAGCAGTACTTC	CASRGTSSSSYEQYF
TRBV9	many	TRBD1	TRBJ1-6	TGTGCCAGCAGCGTAGAGGACAGGGAGTATTCACCCCTCCACTTT	CASSVEDREYSPLHF
TRBV19	.	.	TRBJ2-7	TGTGCCAGTAGATATTCGGGGACTGGGGGAACGGGCGAGCAGTACTTC	CASRYSGTGGTGEQYF
TRBV20-1	few	.	TRBJ2-7	TGCAGTGCTAGATTTCGGTACAGGCTTCTATCTTCCTACGAGCAGTACTTC	CSARFRYRLLSSYEQYF
TRBV6-5	.	TRBD1	TRBJ2-7	TGTGCCAGCAGTTACTCGAGGTACAGGACAGGGGGTTACGAGCAGTACTTC	CASSYSRYRTGGYEQYF
TRBV19	.	.	TRBJ1-1	TGTGCCAGTAGACTCGGCAACACGGAGCAGAACACTGAAGCTTTCTTT	CASRLGNTEQNTEAFF
TRBV5-5	.	TRBD1	TRBJ2-2	TGTGCCAGCAGCTTGGCGCAGGGGGTCGGGGAGCTGTTTTTT	CASSLAQGVGELFF
TRBV28	few	.	TRBJ1-2	TGTGCCAGCAGTTTAACCCTCAGATCTTCTAACTATGGCTACACCTTC	CASSLTLRSSNYGYTF
TRBV19	few	TRBD1	TRBJ1-4	TGTGCCAGTAGTATTCCCGGGACAGGGGATGAAAAACTGTTTTTT	CASSIPGTGDEKLFF
TRBV6-1	few	TRBD1	TRBJ1-1	TGTGCCAGCAGTGACCGGACAGGGGTCCCCACTGAAGCTTTCTTT	CASSDRTGVPTEAFF
TRBV7-2	many	.	TRBJ1-6	TGTGCCAGCAGCTTGGGGTTGGGACGGGGGGTTTCACCCCTCCACTTT	CASSLGLGRGVSPLHF
TRBV19	many	TRBD1	TRBJ1-5	TGTGCCAGTAGGAACAGGGGTAACGGGTTCAATCAGCCCCAGCATTTT	CASRNRGNGFNQPQHF
TRBV30	.	.	TRBJ1-2	TGTGCCTGGAGTCCAACTCGACAGAAGTACTATGGCTACACCTTC	CAWSPTRQKYYGYTF
TRBV7-2	many	.	TRBJ1-4	TGTGCCAGCAGCTTTTTGGAGGGTGAAAAACTGTTTTTT	CASSFLEGEKLFF
TRBV5-6	few	.	TRBJ1-5	TGTGCCAGCAGCTCCCACACAATGTATAGCAATCAGCCCCAGCATTTT	CASSSHTMYSNQPQHF
TRBV7-2	many	.	TRBJ1-6	TGTGCCAGCAGCCCCGGGACTGGAGCTTCACCCCTCCACTTT	CASSPGTGASPLHF